This entry features one TCR beta chain sequence. This specimen comes from a study of PD-L1 blockade in urothelial cancer. Sequenced by immunoSEQ multiplex PCR; TCRdb stores in-frame clones only, minus some. The repertoire holds fewer than 60,000 clones, with approximately 85% as singletons. As for time point: pretreatment peripheral blood. The germline V gene encodes CDR1 SEHNR and CDR2 FQNEAQ (reference sequence). V lost 4 bases and J 5 bases, leaving 14 bases between the germline ends. The CDR3 extends over 14 amino acids. The chain combines TRBV7-9 with TRBJ1-2; D may be TRBD1 (6 bases). The clonotype originates from a man aged 65-85 years with urothelial cancer. The input for sequencing was PBMCs, taken around atezolizumab (anti-PD-L1) treatment. CDR3 region: CASSSTGASYGYTF. DNA for the CDR3: TGTGCCAGCAGCTCGACAGGCGCCTCTTATGGCTACACCTTC.